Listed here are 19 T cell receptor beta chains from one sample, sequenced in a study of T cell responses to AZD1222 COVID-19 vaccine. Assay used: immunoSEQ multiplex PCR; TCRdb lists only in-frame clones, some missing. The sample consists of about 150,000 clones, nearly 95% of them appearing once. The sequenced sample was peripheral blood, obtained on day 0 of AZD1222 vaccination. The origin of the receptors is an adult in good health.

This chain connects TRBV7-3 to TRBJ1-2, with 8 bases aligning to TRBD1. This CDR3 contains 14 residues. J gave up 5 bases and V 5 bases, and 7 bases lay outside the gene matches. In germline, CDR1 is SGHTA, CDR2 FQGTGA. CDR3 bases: TGTGCCAGCAGCCAACAGGGGGTTGGTTATGGCTACACCTTC. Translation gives CASSQQGVGYGYTF.

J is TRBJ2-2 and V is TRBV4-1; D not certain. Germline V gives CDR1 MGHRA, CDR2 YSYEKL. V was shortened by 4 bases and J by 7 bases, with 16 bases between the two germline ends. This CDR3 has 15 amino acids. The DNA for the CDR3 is TGCGCCAGCAGCCCGGAGAGCACCCTCCTCGGGGAGCTGTTTTTT. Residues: CASSPESTLLGELFF.

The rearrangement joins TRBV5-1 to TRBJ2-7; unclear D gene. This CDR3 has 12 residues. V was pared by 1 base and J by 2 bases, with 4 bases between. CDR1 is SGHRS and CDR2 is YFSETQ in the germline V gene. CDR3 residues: CASSLNTYEQYF. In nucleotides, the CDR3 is TGCGCCAGCAGCTTGAATACCTACGAGCAGTACTTC.

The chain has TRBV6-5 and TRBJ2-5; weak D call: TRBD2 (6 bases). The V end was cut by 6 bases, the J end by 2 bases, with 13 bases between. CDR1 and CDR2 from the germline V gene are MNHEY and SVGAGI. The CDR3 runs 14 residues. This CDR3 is CASSAGGGQETQYF. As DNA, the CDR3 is TGTGCCAGCAGCGCAGGTGGAGGGCAAGAGACCCAGTACTTC.

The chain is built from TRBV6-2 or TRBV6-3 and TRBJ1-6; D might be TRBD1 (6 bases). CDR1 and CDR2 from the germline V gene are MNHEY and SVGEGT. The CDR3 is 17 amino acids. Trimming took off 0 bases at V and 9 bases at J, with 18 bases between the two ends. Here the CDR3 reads CASSYSSWQGFLSPLHF. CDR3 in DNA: TGTGCCAGCAGTTACTCGAGTTGGCAGGGGTTTCTTTCACCCCTCCACTTT.

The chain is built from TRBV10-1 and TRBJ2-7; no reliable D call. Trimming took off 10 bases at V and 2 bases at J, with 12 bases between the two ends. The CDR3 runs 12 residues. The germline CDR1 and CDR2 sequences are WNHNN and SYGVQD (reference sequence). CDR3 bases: TGCGCCATCCCCGACACCGCCTACGAGCAGTACTTC. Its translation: CAIPDTAYEQYF.

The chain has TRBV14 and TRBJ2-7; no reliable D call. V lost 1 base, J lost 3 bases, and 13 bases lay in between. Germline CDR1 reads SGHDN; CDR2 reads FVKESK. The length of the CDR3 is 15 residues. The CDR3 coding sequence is TGTGCCAGCAGCCAAGTCCGTGCCTTCAACTACGAGCAGTACTTC. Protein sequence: CASSQVRAFNYEQYF. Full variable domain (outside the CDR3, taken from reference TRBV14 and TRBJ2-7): EAGVTQFPSHSVIEKGQTVTLRCDPISGHDNLYWYRRVMGKEIKFLLHFVKESKQDESGMPNNRFLAERTGGTYSTLKVQPAELEDSGVYFCASSQVRAFNYEQYFGPGTRLTVT.

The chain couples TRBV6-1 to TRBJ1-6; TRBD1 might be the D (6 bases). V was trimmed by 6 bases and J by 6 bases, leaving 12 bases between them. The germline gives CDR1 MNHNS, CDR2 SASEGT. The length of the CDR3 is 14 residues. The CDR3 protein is CASRQTGLNSPLHF. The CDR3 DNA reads TGTGCCAGCAGGCAGACAGGTCTTAATTCACCCCTCCACTTT.

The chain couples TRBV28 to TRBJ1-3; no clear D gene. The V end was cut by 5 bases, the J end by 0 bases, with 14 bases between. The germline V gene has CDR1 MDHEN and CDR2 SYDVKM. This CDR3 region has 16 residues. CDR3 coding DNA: TGTGCCAGCAGTACCAAACAGACCTACTCTGGAAACACCATATATTTT. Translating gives CASSTKQTYSGNTIYF.

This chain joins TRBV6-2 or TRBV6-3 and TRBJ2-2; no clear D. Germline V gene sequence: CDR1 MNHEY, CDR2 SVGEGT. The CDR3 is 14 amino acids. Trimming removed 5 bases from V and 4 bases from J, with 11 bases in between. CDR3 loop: CASSSLRVTGELFF. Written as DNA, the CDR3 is TGTGCCAGCAGTAGCTTAAGAGTCACCGGGGAGCTGTTTTTT.

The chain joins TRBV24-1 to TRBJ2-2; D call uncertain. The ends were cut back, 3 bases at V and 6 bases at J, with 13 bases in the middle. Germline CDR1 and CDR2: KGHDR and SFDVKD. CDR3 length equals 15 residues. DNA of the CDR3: TGTGCCACCAGTGATCCTATACAGAGCGCCGGGGAGCTGTTTTTT. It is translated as CATSDPIQSAGELFF.

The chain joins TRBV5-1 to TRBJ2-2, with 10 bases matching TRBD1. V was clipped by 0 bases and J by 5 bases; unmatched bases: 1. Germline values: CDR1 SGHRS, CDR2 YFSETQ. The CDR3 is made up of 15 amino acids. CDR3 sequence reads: CASSLGTGGTGELFF. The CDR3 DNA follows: TGCGCCAGCAGCTTGGGGACAGGGGGAACCGGGGAGCTGTTTTTT. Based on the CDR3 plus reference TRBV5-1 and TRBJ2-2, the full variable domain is KAGVTQTPRYLIKTRGQQVTLSCSPISGHRSVSWYQQTPGQGLQFLFEYFSETQRNKGNFPGRFSGRQFSNSRSEMNVSTLELGDSALYLCASSLGTGGTGELFFGEGSRLTVL.

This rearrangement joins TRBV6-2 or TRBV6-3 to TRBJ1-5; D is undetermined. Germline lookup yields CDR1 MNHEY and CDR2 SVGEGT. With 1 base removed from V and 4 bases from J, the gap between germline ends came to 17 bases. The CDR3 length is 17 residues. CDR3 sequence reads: CASSYWAGTLRNQPQHF. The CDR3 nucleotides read TGTGCCAGCAGTTACTGGGCTGGTACCCTAAGGAATCAGCCCCAGCATTTT.

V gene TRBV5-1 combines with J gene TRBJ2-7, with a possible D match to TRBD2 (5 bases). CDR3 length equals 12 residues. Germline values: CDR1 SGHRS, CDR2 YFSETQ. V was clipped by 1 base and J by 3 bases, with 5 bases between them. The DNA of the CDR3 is TGCGCCAGCAGCTTGACTAGCTACGAGCAGTACTTC. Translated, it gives CASSLTSYEQYF.

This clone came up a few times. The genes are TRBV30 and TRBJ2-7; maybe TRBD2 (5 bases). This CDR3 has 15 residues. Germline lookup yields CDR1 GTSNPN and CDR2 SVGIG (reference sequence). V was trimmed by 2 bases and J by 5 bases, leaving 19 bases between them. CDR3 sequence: CAWSRGLAGRDEQYF. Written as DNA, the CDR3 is TGTGCCTGGAGTAGAGGGCTAGCTGGGCGCGACGAGCAGTACTTC.

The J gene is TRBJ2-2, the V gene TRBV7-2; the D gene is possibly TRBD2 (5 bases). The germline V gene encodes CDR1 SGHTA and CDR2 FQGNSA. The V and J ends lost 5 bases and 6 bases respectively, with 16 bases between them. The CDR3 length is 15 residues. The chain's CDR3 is CASSLGGRVSGELFF. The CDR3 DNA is TGTGCCAGCAGCCTAGGAGGCCGGGTGTCCGGGGAGCTGTTTTTT.

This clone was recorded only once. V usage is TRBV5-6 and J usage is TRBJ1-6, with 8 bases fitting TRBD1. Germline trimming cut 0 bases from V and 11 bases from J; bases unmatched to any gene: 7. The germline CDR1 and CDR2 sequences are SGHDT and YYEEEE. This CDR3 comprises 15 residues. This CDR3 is CASSLGQGSRPPLHF. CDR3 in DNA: TGTGCCAGCAGCTTGGGACAGGGGAGTCGGCCACCCCTCCACTTT.

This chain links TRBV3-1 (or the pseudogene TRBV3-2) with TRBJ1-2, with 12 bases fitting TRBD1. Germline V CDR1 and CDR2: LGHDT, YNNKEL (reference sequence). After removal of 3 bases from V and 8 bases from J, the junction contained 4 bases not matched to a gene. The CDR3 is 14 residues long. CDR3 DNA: TGTGCCAGCAGCCAGGGACAGGGGGCAGGGGGCTACACCTTC. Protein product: CASSQGQGAGGYTF.

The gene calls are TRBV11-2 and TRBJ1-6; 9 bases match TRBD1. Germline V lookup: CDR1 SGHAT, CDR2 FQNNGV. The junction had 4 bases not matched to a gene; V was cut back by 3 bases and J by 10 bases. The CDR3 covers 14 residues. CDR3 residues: CASSFGTGQSPLHF. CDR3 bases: TGTGCCAGCAGCTTCGGGACAGGGCAGTCACCCCTCCACTTT.